What follows is one T cell receptor beta chain and its context. These data come from a study of T cell changes during pregnancy in multiple sclerosis. CDR1 is GTSNPN and CDR2 is SVGIG in the germline V gene (reference sequence). CDR3 length equals 14 residues. With 0 bases removed from V and 4 bases from J, the gap between germline ends came to 12 bases. Repertoires were generated with immunoSEQ multiplex PCR, while TCRdb's copy carries only in-frame clones and drops some. The sample lists approximately 100,000 clones; roughly nine tenths were seen once. The sample here was peripheral blood, taken after pregnancy. The chain is built from TRBV30 and TRBJ1-2; D is ambiguous. The TCR was taken from a female donor with multiple sclerosis, enrolled in a pregnancy study. CDR3 sequence: CAWSVPKEVYGYTF. The CDR3 nucleotides read TGTGCCTGGAGTGTTCCCAAGGAGGTCTATGGCTACACCTTC.